Below, 18 T cell receptor beta chains from the same sample are listed, as sequenced in a study of blood T cells in healthy people across ages. A sample-barcoded 5' primer and a J-beta primer mix were used in a second PCR of roughly 6 to 11 cycles. TCRdb passed the 5' RACE reads through MiXCR, listing each CDR3 protein once. The table has 1.6 million or so distinct CDR3 sequences, about 35% seen once. Sequenced input: blood. The receptors shown here come from a woman aged 25-40 years in good health.

The genes are TRBV9 and TRBJ2-1, with 8 bases aligning to TRBD1. The CDR3 extends over 14 amino acids. Germline assignment: CDR1 SGDLS and CDR2 YYNGEE. V lost 0 bases, J lost 9 bases, and 5 bases stayed unmatched. CDR3 amino acids: CASSVGTGYPEQFF. The CDR3 DNA is TGTGCCAGCAGCGTAGGGACAGGGTACCCTGAGCAGTTCTTC.

This clonotype was seen many times. The rearrangement links TRBV6-4 to TRBJ2-1, with D perhaps TRBD2 (7 bases). Germline CDR1 is MRHNA and CDR2 is SNTAGT. CDR3 length: 14 amino acids. Trimming pared 0 bases from V and 8 bases from J, leaving 11 bases between. CDR3 amino acids: CASSDSGGRDEQFF. The CDR3 DNA sequence: TGTGCCAGCAGTGACTCCGGGGGGCGGGATGAGCAGTTCTTC.

The chain couples TRBV20-1 to TRBJ2-4, with 8 positions matching TRBD2. The end of the DNA aligns better with TRBJ2-7, so the J call may be wrong. The CDR3 is 16 amino acids. Germline values: CDR1 DFQATT, CDR2 SNEGSKA (reference sequence). CDR3 residues: CSARKPLGSGEYEQYF. Here the CDR3 DNA reads TGCAGTGCTAGAAAGCCCCTGGGTAGCGGGGAATACGAGCAGTACTTC.

This clonotype showed up just a few times. The chain carries TRBV7-3 and TRBJ2-1, with D possibly being TRBD2 (6 bases). CDR1 is SGHTA and CDR2 is FQGTGA in the germline V gene. V shed 4 bases and J shed 9 bases, with 16 bases lying between them. The CDR3 consists of 14 residues. CDR3 sequence (DNA): TGTGCCAGCAGCTCGGGACTGCCCGGCGGTGAGCAGTTCTTC. Translating it yields CASSSGLPGGEQFF.

The chain employs TRBV24-1 and TRBJ2-2, with no clear D. The CDR3 sequence is 13 residues long. The germline V gene encodes CDR1 KGHDR and CDR2 SFDVKD. The V end was cut by 4 bases, the J end by 3 bases, with 5 bases between. CDR3 amino acids: CATSEAYTGELFF. DNA for the CDR3: TGTGCCACCAGTGAGGCCTACACCGGGGAGCTGTTTTTT.

As regards this clonotype: Its ends do not fully match the called genes, so a read error is possible. The chain links TRBV9 to TRBJ1-2; 7 positions match TRBD1. In germline, CDR1 is SGDLS, CDR2 YYNGEE. The CDR3 has 14 amino acids. For the CDR3, the DNA is TGTGCCAGCAGCGTAGGGGACAGCCTCTATGGCTTCACCTTC. Translated, it gives CASSVGDSLYGFTF.

Details on this clonotype: This could be a read error, since a much larger clone is one nucleotide away. The chain carries TRBV20-1 and TRBJ1-4; no reliable D call. The CDR3 runs to 13 residues. Germline V CDR1 and CDR2: DFQATT, SNEGSKA (reference sequence). CDR3 residues: CSARGRLNEKRFF. The DNA for the CDR3 is TGCAGTGCTAGAGGTCGGCTTAATGAAAAACGGTTTTTT.

V is TRBV3-1 and J is TRBJ2-7; D gene ambiguous. The germline gives CDR1 LGHDT, CDR2 YNNKEL (reference sequence). This CDR3 comprises 16 residues. The V gene lost 3 bases and the J gene lost 6 bases, with 21 bases spanning the gap. The CDR3 loop reads CASSQAGGVEGSEQYF. The CDR3 DNA reads TGTGCCAGCAGCCAGGCTGGTGGCGTGGAAGGCTCCGAGCAGTACTTC.

The gene calls are TRBV2 and TRBJ1-2; no reliable D call. Deletions cut 6 bases from V and 8 bases from J, with 10 bases between. Germline-derived CDR1 and CDR2 are SNHLY and FYNNEI. This CDR3 has 11 amino acids. The CDR3 loop is CASRNSAGYTF. The CDR3, as DNA: TGTGCCAGCAGGAACAGCGCGGGCTACACCTTC.

This chain connects TRBV3-1 to TRBJ2-7; TRBD1 is a possible D gene (5 bases). CDR1 and CDR2 from the germline V gene are LGHDT and YNNKEL (reference sequence). The CDR3 spans 15 residues. Trimming left V 1 base short and J 10 bases short, with 20 bases between. The CDR3 reads CASSQVLRQQETQYF. The CDR3 coding sequence is TGTGCCAGCAGCCAAGTGTTAAGACAGCAAGAGACTCAGTACTTC.

This clonotype was observed a handful of times. The V gene is TRBV7-9, the J gene TRBJ1-1; D remains unclear. Trimming left V 2 bases short and J 0 bases short, with 16 bases between. The V gene's germline CDR1 is SEHNR and CDR2 FQNEAQ (reference sequence). This CDR3 contains 17 residues. In DNA form, the CDR3 reads TGTGCCAGCAGCTTATGGAGGTCCCAAGGGATGAACACTGAAGCTTTCTTT. Translation: CASSLWRSQGMNTEAFF.

This chain joins TRBV28 and TRBJ2-5, with a weak D call TRBD1 (6 bases). The CDR3 covers 18 residues. Germline CDR1 is MDHEN and CDR2 is SYDVKM. The V gene lost 3 bases and the J gene lost 4 bases, with 24 bases spanning the gap. CDR3 nucleotide sequence: TGTGCCAGCAGTTTGGAAATTTTAGCAGGGGAACTAGGAGAGACCCAGTACTTC. Protein sequence: CASSLEILAGELGETQYF.

V usage is TRBV5-1 and J usage is TRBJ2-5; D tentatively fits TRBD1 or TRBD2 (6 bases each). Germline V gene lookup returns CDR1 SGHRS and CDR2 YFSETQ. This CDR3 contains 16 residues. V shed 4 bases and J shed 2 bases, with 18 bases lying between them. CDR3 bases: TGCGCCAGCAGCCCCCAGGTCGGGGGCCTTCAAGAGACCCAGTACTTC. Translation: CASSPQVGGLQETQYF.

About this clonotype: The junction differs from germline at one of its ends, possibly a read error. The CDR3 DNA reads TGTGCCGGCAGTTTGACAGTTACCTACAATGAGCAGTTCTTC. Protein: CAGSLTVTYNEQFF. V gene TRBV28 combines with J gene TRBJ2-1; D is possibly TRBD1 (5 bases). The length of the CDR3 is 14 residues. Germline CDR1 MDHEN, CDR2 SYDVKM.

The chain recombines TRBV25-1 with TRBJ2-5; D is unresolved. Germline loops: CDR1 MGHDK, CDR2 SYGVNS. The ends were cut back, 0 bases at V and 0 bases at J, with 8 bases in the middle. The CDR3 runs 15 residues. The CDR3 reads CASSEYGTNQETQYF. The CDR3, as DNA: TGTGCCAGCAGTGAATATGGAACAAACCAAGAGACCCAGTACTTC. Full variable domain (outside the CDR3, taken from reference TRBV25-1 and TRBJ2-5): EADIYQTPRYLVIGTGKKITLECSQTMGHDKMYWYQQDPGMELHLIHYSYGVNSTEKGDLSSESTVSRIRTEHFPLTLESARPSHTSQYLCASSEYGTNQETQYFGPGTRLLVL.

The rearrangement joins TRBV18 to TRBJ2-7, with 7 nucleotides matching TRBD1. Germline CDR1 and CDR2: KGHSH and LQKENI. The CDR3 extends over 16 amino acids. J lost 0 bases, V lost 1 base, and 6 bases had no gene match. The CDR3 bases are TGTGCCAGCTCACCACAGGGGGCTGGTGTCTCCTACGAGCAGTACTTC. Translating gives CASSPQGAGVSYEQYF.

Only a few counts were recorded for this clonotype. The genes are TRBV10-3 and TRBJ2-5; 7 nucleotides align to TRBD2. The CDR3 covers 14 residues. The J segment lost 1 base and the V segment lost 8 bases, leaving 7 bases of the junction unmatched. Per germline, CDR1 ENHRY and CDR2 SYGVKD. The chain's CDR3 is CAISASGFQETQYF. Here the CDR3 DNA reads TGTGCCATCTCGGCTAGCGGTTTCCAAGAGACCCAGTACTTC.

The chain carries TRBV6-1 and TRBJ2-3, with TRBD1 as a possible D gene (5 bases). The V gene lost 4 bases and the J gene lost 0 bases, with 11 bases spanning the gap. CDR1 is MNHNS and CDR2 is SASEGT in the germline V gene. This CDR3 has 15 amino acids. CDR3 sequence (DNA): TGTGCCAGCAGTGGGGGCGTAGCTAGCACAGATACGCAGTATTTT. It specifies CASSGGVASTDTQYF.